This T cell receptor beta chain was sequenced for a study of cytomegalovirus exposure and HLA in healthy donors. The CDR3 has 15 residues. Germline lookup yields CDR1 SGHVS and CDR2 FQNEAQ. V shed 0 bases and J shed 10 bases, with 13 bases lying between them. Here immunoSEQ multiplex PCR was the method, and the copy in TCRdb shows in-frame clones only, minus some. This table has about 110,000 clones, around 83% appearing once. The sequence was collected from a woman younger than 30 in good health and CMV-seropositive. The chain employs TRBV7-8 and TRBJ1-6, with D possibly TRBD1 on 5 matching bases. Sequencing was done on a sample of PBMCs. CDR3 sequence: CASSLARGIGSPLHF. The CDR3 DNA is TGTGCCAGCAGCTTAGCCCGGGGGATAGGGTCACCCCTCCACTTT.